What follows are 3 T cell receptor beta chains derived from one specimen sequenced in a study of neurological immune-mediated disorders. TCRdb independently ran MiXCR on the 5' RACE reads; one entry per CDR3 protein. The table shows fewer than 35,000 distinct CDR3 sequences, with roughly a sixth occurring only once. Time point described: technical triplicate 3. The sequencing input was CD4+ T cells from blood. Receptors originate from a female donor with HTLV-1-associated myelopathy (HAM/TSP).

This clonotype was seen repeatedly, ten times or more. The chain employs TRBV20-1 and TRBJ1-5; perhaps TRBD1 as D (5 bases). The V gene lost 5 bases and the J gene lost 9 bases, with 14 bases spanning the gap. The germline CDR1 and CDR2 sequences are DFQATT and SNEGSKA (reference sequence). This CDR3 comprises 12 residues. The CDR3 region is CSALRDPGPQHF. Written as DNA, the CDR3 is TGCAGTGCTTTAAGGGACCCAGGGCCCCAGCATTTT.

This clonotype was observed at least ten times. The chain has TRBV20-1 and TRBJ2-7, with 8 bases matching TRBD2. The CDR3 loop spans 15 amino acids. Germline CDR1 is DFQATT and CDR2 is SNEGSKA (reference sequence). V shed 0 bases and J 5 bases; nucleotides not matched to a gene: 9. The CDR3 DNA reads TGCAGTGCTAGAGATGGAGCGGGGGAGGAGGACGAGCAGTACTTC. Translation gives CSARDGAGEEDEQYF.

In this sample, this clonotype turned up many times. The chain employs TRBV2 and TRBJ2-7; D not resolved. Trimming pared 10 bases from V and 0 bases from J, leaving 7 bases between. Germline CDR1 reads SNHLY; CDR2 reads FYNNEI. The CDR3 spans 11 residues. For the CDR3, the DNA is TGTGCCAACAGAGCCTCCTACGAGCAGTACTTC. Amino acids: CANRASYEQYF.